The source of this T cell receptor beta chain is a study of T-cell memory formation after mild COVID-19 (dated by TCRdb to about 2021). General notes on the study: TCR sequence clusters from the two donors were largely donor specific. T-cell clones expanding and contracting after mild COVID-19 in two donors were tracked by longitudinal TCRalpha and TCRbeta repertoire sequencing. Two young, previously healthy adult volunteers made up the cohort, one male and one female.

Ficoll-Paque density gradient centrifugation was used to isolate PBMCs. A remark on this clonotype: No cognate antigen has been identified for it. The input lacks base qualities; no much larger clone sits a single base away.

Sequenced on an Illumina NovaSeq 6000. cDNA libraries for TCRalpha and TCRbeta were prepared by 5'RACE using constant-segment primers, with sample barcodes and unique molecular identifiers added. RNA was extracted from every sample with Trizol reagent. Amplification of the libraries took two PCR steps, and the second step added a second sample barcode plus Illumina TruSeq adapters. Sequencing of the libraries was done on an Illumina NovaSeq, producing 2 x 150 bp paired-end reads. The authors processed their data as follows. The reads were demultiplexed and collapsed into UMI-guided consensus sequences using migec v1.2.7. Using mixcr v2.1.11, UMI consensuses were aligned to TRA and TRB V and J templates and then assembled into clonotypes. Clonotypes were classified as expanded or contracted when called significant by both edgeR and NoisET, with noise models trained on biological replicates. For edgeR calls, the cutoffs were a false discovery rate-adjusted p below 0.01 and a log2 fold-change threshold of 1. As an exploratory analysis of dynamics, PCA with hierarchical clustering was applied to max-normalized trajectories of the 1000 most abundant clonotypes. Separately sequenced CD4+ and CD8+ repertoires were used to assign a CD4 or CD8 phenotype to each responding clone. Using fastp trimming at Q25 and MiXCR clonotype assembly, TCRdb reanalyzed the public sequencing data and kept in-frame beta chains. One record per CDR3 amino acid sequence lists the most common genes and DNA. These V and J calls are TCRdb output, not the study's own analysis. The sample table lists about 81,000 distinct CDR3 sequences, 25% of them with a count of one. Jointly, the top ten make up 35% to 50% of the sample.

Broad study findings and their caveats: Contracting CD4+ clones appeared mostly in the CM and EM memory subsets, whereas CD8+ clones were enriched in EMRA. Some responding clones were detected in pre-infection memory, suggesting pre-existing cross-reactive memory T cells joined the SARS-CoV-2 response. From day 15 to 85, contracting clones showed balanced CD4/CD8 phenotypes, whereas a second wave of clones that expanded from day 15 to 37 leaned towards CD4+. The study included only a couple of mild cases, and larger cohorts that include severe cases with pre-infection samples were judged to be necessary. SARS-CoV-2 specificity was not confirmed for the second-wave clones peaking on day 37.

Sequenced sample: PBMCs or a T cell subset sorted from them (not recorded which). The sequence was collected from a man aged 18 to 35 who had mild COVID-19 (a few samples of this study predate the infection). The sample titles of this study are shuffled in the database, so cell type and time point are left out; the donor was told from shared clones.

The sequenced DNA: TGCAGCGTCCTTCCCGGGACTAGCGGGGGGGTAGGAGAGCAGTTCTTC. This yields the protein CSVLPGTSGGVGEQFF. The sequence is built from TRBV29-1 and TRBJ2-1, and 16 junction bases match TRBD2. Clipping removes 6 bases from V and 10 bases from J, with 12 as the unmatched junction base count. Sequences SQVTM (CDR1) and ANQGSEA (CDR2) are obtained from the germline V gene. The CDR3 has 16 amino acids, counting the end cysteine and phenylalanine. The only DNA kept is the CDR3, 48 bases in frame from the first base.